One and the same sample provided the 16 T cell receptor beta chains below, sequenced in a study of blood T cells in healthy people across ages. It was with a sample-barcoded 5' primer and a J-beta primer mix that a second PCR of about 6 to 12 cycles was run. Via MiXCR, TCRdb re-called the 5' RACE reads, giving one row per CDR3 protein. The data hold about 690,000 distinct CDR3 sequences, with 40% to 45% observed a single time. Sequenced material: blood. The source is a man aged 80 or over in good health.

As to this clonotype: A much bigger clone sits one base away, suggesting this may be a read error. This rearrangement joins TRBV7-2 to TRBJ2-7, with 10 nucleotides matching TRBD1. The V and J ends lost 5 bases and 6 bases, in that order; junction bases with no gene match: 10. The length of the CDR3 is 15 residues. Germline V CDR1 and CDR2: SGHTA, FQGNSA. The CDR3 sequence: CASSRQGAKTCEQYF. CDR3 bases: TGTGCCAGCAGCCGACAGGGGGCAAAAACCTGCGAGCAGTACTTC. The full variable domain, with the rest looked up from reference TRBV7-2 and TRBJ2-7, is GAGVSQSPSNKVTEKGKDVELRCDPISGHTALYWYRQSLGQGLEFLIYFQGNSAPDKSGLPSDRFSAERTGGSVSTLTIQRTQQEDSAVYLCASSRQGAKTCEQYFGPGTRLTVT.

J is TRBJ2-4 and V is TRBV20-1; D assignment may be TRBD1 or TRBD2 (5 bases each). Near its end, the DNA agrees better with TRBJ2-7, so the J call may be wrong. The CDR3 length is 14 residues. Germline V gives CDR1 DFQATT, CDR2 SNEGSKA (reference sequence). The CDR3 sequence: CSASYRDGDYEQYF. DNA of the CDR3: TGCAGTGCTAGTTACCGGGACGGGGATTACGAGCAGTACTTC.

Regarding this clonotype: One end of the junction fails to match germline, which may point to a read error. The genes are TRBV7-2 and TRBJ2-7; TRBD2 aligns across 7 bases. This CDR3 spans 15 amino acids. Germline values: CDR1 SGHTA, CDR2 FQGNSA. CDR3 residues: CASSLSAGSSDEQYF. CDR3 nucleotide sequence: TGTGCCAGCAGCTTATCAGCGGGGAGCTCCGACGAGCAGTACTTC.

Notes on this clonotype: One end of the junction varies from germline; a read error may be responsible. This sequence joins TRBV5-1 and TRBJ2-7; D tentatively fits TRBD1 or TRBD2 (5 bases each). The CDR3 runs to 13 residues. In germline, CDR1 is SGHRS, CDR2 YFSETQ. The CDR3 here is CAGSLGRSYEQYF. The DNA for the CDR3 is TGCGCCGGCAGCTTGGGACGGAGCTACGAGCAGTACTTC.

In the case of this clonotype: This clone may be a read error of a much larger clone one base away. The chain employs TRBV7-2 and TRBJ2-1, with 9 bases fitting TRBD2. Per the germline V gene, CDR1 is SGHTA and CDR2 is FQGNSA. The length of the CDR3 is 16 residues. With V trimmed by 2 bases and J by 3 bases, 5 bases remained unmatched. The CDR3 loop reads CASSLCAGGFYNEQFF. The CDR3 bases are TGTGCCAGCAGCTTATGTGCGGGAGGGTTCTACAATGAGCAGTTCTTC. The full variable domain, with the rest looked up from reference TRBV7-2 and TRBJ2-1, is GAGVSQSPSNKVTEKGKDVELRCDPISGHTALYWYRQSLGQGLEFLIYFQGNSAPDKSGLPSDRFSAERTGGSVSTLTIQRTQQEDSAVYLCASSLCAGGFYNEQFFGPGTRLTVL.

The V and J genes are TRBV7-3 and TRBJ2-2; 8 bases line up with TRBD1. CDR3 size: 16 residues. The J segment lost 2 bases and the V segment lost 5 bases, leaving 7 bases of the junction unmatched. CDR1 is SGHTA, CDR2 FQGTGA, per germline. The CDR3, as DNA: TGTGCCAGCAGCGAGGCAGGGGGCGGAAACACCGGGGAGCTGTTTTTT. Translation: CASSEAGGGNTGELFF.

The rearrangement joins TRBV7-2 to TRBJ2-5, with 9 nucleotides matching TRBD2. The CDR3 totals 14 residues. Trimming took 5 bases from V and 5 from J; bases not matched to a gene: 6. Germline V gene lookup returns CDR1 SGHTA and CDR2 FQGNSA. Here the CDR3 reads CASSPSSGDETQYF. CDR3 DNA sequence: TGTGCCAGCAGCCCCTCTAGCGGGGATGAGACCCAGTACTTC.

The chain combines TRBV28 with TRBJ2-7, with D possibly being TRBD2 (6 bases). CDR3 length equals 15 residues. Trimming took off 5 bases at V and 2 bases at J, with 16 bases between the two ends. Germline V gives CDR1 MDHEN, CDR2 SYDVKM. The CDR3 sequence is CASSPVGGRPYEQYF. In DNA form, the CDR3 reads TGTGCCAGCAGTCCGGTGGGGGGTAGGCCCTACGAGCAGTACTTC.

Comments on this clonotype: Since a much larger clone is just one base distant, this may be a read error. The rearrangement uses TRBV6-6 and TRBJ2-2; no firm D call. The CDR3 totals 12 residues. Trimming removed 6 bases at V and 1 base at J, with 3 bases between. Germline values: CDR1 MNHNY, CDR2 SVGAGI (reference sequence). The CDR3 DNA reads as TGTGCCAGCAGACAGAACACCGGGGAGCTGTTTTTT. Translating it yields CASRQNTGELFF.

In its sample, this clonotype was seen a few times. The chain's CDR3 is CSATRFSGYNADTQYF. The CDR3 DNA is TGCAGTGCGACCCGGTTTAGCGGGTATAACGCAGATACGCAGTATTTT. V gene TRBV20-1 combines with J gene TRBJ2-3; the match to TRBD2 covers 7 bases. The CDR3 loop spans 16 amino acids. CDR1 DFQATT and CDR2 SNEGSKA come from the germline V gene (reference sequence). V was pared by 6 bases and J by 4 bases, with 16 bases of the junction left unmatched.

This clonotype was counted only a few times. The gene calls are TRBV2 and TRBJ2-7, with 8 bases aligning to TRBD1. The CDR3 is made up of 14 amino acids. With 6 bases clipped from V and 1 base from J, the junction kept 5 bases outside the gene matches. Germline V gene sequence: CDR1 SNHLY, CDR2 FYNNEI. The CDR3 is CASSVQGVSYEQYF. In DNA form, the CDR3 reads TGTGCCAGCAGCGTACAGGGGGTATCCTACGAGCAGTACTTC.

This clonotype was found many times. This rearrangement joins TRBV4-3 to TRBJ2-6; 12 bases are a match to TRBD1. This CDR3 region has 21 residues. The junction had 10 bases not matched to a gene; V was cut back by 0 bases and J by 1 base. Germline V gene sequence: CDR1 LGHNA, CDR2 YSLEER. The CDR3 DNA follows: TGCGCCAGCAGCCAAGACCTTAGAAGGGACAGGGGGCCATCTGGGGCCAACGTCCTGACTTTC. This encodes CASSQDLRRDRGPSGANVLTF.

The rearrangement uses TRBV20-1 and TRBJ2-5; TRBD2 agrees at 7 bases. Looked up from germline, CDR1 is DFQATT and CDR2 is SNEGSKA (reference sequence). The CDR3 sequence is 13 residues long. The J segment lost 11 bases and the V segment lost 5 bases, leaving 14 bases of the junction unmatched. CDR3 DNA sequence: TGCAGTGCTGTAGCGGGCGGTTGGGATGAGCAGTACTTC. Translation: CSAVAGGWDEQYF.

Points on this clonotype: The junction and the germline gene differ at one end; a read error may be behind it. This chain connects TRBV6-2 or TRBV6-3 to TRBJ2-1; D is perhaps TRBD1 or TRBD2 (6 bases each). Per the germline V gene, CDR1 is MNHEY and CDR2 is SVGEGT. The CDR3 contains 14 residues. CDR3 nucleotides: TGTGCCGGCAGCCGGAGCGGAGGGGGGAATGAGCAGTTCTTC. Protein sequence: CAGSRSGGGNEQFF.

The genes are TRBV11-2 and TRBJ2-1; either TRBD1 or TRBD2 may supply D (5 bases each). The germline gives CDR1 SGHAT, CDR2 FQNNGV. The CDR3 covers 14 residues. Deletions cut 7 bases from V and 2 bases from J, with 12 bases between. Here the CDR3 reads CASMKTGPYNEQFF. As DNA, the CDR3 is TGTGCCAGCATGAAGACGGGACCCTACAATGAGCAGTTCTTC.

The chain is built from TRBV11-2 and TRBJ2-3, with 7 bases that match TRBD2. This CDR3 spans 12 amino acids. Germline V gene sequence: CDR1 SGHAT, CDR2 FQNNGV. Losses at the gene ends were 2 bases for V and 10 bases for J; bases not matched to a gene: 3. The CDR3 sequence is CASSLLADAQYF. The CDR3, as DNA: TGTGCCAGCAGCTTACTAGCGGATGCGCAGTATTTT.